One and the same sample provided the 31 T cell receptor beta chains below, sequenced in a study of cytomegalovirus exposure and HLA in healthy donors. PCR amplification relied on 60 Vbeta primers (plus 13 Jbeta primers). Here immunoSEQ multiplex PCR was the method, and the copy in TCRdb shows in-frame clones only, minus some. The sample shows approximately 120,000 clones, 73% of them seen only once. The sample was PBMCs. All receptors come from a man aged 55 to 69 in good health and CMV-seropositive.

This clone has only a few counts. The rearrangement links TRBV5-4 to TRBJ2-2, with 7 bases fitting TRBD1. CDR3 length equals 16 residues. V lost 0 bases and J lost 7; bases outside the gene matches: 9. CDR1 SGHNT and CDR2 YYREEE come from the germline V gene (reference sequence). DNA of the CDR3: TGTGCCAGCAGCTTGGGGGGCGACAGGGTGTACGGGGAGCTGTTTTTT. It codes for CASSLGGDRVYGELFF.

J is TRBJ1-2 and V is TRBV7-3; D ambiguous. Trimming removed 6 bases at V and 4 bases at J, with 15 bases between. The CDR3 has 14 amino acids. The V gene's germline CDR1 is SGHTA and CDR2 FQGTGA. This chain's CDR3 is CASRSGPSVYGYTF. The CDR3 bases are TGTGCCAGCAGAAGCGGGCCCTCAGTCTATGGCTACACCTTC.

The DNA of the CDR3 is TGTGCCAGCAGCAGAGAATCGAGGACAGGGGGCTGGGAGCAGTACTTC. It is translated as CASSRESRTGGWEQYF. V usage is TRBV21-1 and J usage is TRBJ2-7; TRBD1, the table's D call, lacks a check against the DNA. TRBV21-1 represents a pseudogene. The CDR3 consists of 16 residues.

The chain is built from TRBV19 and TRBJ2-1; 7 nucleotides line up with TRBD1. Trimming took 4 bases from V and 4 from J; bases not matched to a gene: 10. Germline CDR1 reads LNHDA; CDR2 reads SQIVND (reference sequence). This CDR3 has 16 residues. The DNA for the CDR3 is TGTGCCAGTAGTAGCCTACCGGGACAGCCTTACAATGAGCAGTTCTTC. Protein sequence: CASSSLPGQPYNEQFF.

The chain uses TRBV2 and TRBJ1-2, with a possible D match to TRBD1 (5 bases). The V end lost 7 bases, the J end lost 2 bases, and 17 bases lay between the germline ends. The length of the CDR3 is 15 residues. The germline gives CDR1 SNHLY, CDR2 FYNNEI. In DNA form, the CDR3 reads TGTGCCAGCACCCGATTGGGGGGATCGAACTATGGCTACACCTTC. Its protein is CASTRLGGSNYGYTF.

The chain employs TRBV7-9 and TRBJ1-2; D is ambiguous. The CDR3 has 13 residues. V shed 1 base and J shed 8 bases, with 11 bases lying between them. Germline V gene sequence: CDR1 SEHNR, CDR2 FQNEAQ (reference sequence). As DNA, the CDR3 is TGTGCCAGCAGCTTAGAGTCGGGGTTGGGCTACACCTTC. Translating gives CASSLESGLGYTF. Looking up the rest from reference TRBV7-9 and TRBJ1-2 gives the full variable domain: DTGVSQNPRHKITKRGQNVTFRCDPISEHNRLYWYRQTLGQGPEFLTYFQNEAQLEKSRLLSDRFSAERPKGSFSTLEIQRTEQGDSAMYLCASSLESGLGYTFGSGTRLTVV.

This clone has only a few counts. As DNA, the CDR3 is TGTGCCAGCATTTTACCTGACAGGAGGAATTCACCCCTCCACTTT. Amino acid sequence: CASILPDRRNSPLHF. The genes are TRBV6-5 and TRBJ1-6, with a possible D match to TRBD1 (6 bases). The CDR3 consists of 15 residues. V was pared by 7 bases and J by 7 bases, with 17 bases between. The germline CDR1 and CDR2 sequences are MNHEY and SVGAGI.

This clone counts as medium-sized. The V gene is TRBV2, the J gene TRBJ1-2; 8 bases fit TRBD1. The CDR3 runs 14 residues. J was trimmed by 5 bases and V by 5 bases; bases with no gene match: 7. In germline, CDR1 is SNHLY, CDR2 FYNNEI. This chain's CDR3 is CASSLDREPYGYTF. CDR3 DNA sequence: TGTGCCAGCAGTCTGGACAGGGAACCGTATGGCTACACCTTC.

The rearrangement uses TRBV10-1 and TRBJ2-1; maybe TRBD2 (6 bases). From germline, CDR1 is WNHNN and CDR2 SYGVQD (reference sequence). The V end was cut by 3 bases, the J end by 7 bases, with 10 bases between. The CDR3 runs to 13 residues. The CDR3 loop is CASSELARNEQFF. The CDR3 DNA reads TGCGCCAGCAGTGAACTAGCCAGGAATGAGCAGTTCTTC.

The rearrangement uses TRBV29-1 and TRBJ2-7, with 11 bases fitting TRBD2. Germline-derived CDR1 and CDR2 are SQVTM and ANQGSEA. CDR3 size: 13 residues. With V trimmed by 6 bases and J by 2 bases, 3 bases remained unmatched. This chain's CDR3 is CSVLSGGAYEQYF. The CDR3 region has the DNA TGCAGCGTACTTAGCGGGGGGGCCTACGAGCAGTACTTC.

V and J are TRBV6-5 and TRBJ1-2; D possibly corresponds to TRBD1 (5 bases). The CDR3 is 14 residues long. Germline V gene data show CDR1 as MNHEY and CDR2 as SVGAGI. Trimming pared 5 bases from V and 3 bases from J, leaving 13 bases between. The CDR3 here is CASSRTAGHYGYTF. CDR3 DNA: TGTGCCAGCAGTCGAACGGCGGGGCACTATGGCTACACCTTC.

J is TRBJ2-7 and V is TRBV30; a weak D match, TRBD1 (5 bases). Germline V gene lookup returns CDR1 GTSNPN and CDR2 SVGIG (reference sequence). V was trimmed by 1 base and J by 0 bases, leaving 7 bases between them. This CDR3 region has 13 residues. The CDR3 region has the DNA TGTGCCTGGAGTGCCCAGGGCTCCTACGAGCAGTACTTC. This sequence encodes CAWSAQGSYEQYF.

The table lists this clone with a few counts. V and J are TRBV28 and TRBJ2-3, with 10 bases identical to TRBD2. There are 18 residues in the CDR3. Looked up from germline, CDR1 is MDHEN and CDR2 is SYDVKM. J gave up 2 bases and V 2 bases, and 10 bases lay outside the gene matches. DNA of the CDR3: TGTGCCAGCAGTTTACGGAGGGATAGCGGGGGGTCCACAGATACGCAGTATTTT. Translation: CASSLRRDSGGSTDTQYF.

This chain joins TRBV9 and TRBJ2-7, with D possibly matching TRBD2 (6 bases). CDR1 SGDLS and CDR2 YYNGEE come from the germline V gene. V was shortened by 0 bases and J by 7 bases, with 17 bases between the two germline ends. There are 15 residues in the CDR3. CDR3 residues: CASSVGGNMEGEQYF. The CDR3 DNA is TGTGCCAGCAGCGTAGGAGGTAACATGGAGGGAGAGCAGTACTTC.

The CDR3 nucleotides are TGCGCCAGCAGCCTCGGAGGTCAGGGGTTTGGCGAGCAGTACTTC. Translating gives CASSLGGQGFGEQYF. This chain uses TRBV4-1 with TRBJ2-5; D perhaps matches TRBD1 (6 bases). The J call could be wrong; TRBJ2-7 is a better fit for the DNA end. The germline V gene has CDR1 MGHRA and CDR2 YSYEKL. The CDR3 runs 15 residues.

With respect to this clone: Within the sample, other DNA sequences also encode this same CDR3. The chain couples TRBV9 to TRBJ1-1; D not certain. The CDR3 totals 15 residues. Trimming pared 0 bases from V and 0 bases from J, leaving 9 bases between. Germline CDR1 is SGDLS and CDR2 is YYNGEE. The CDR3 loop reads CASSVGPFMNTEAFF. The CDR3 DNA sequence: TGTGCCAGCAGCGTAGGTCCATTCATGAACACTGAAGCTTTCTTT. The variable domain in full, completed from reference TRBV9 and TRBJ1-1, reads DSGVTQTPKHLITATGQRVTLRCSPRSGDLSVYWYQQSLDQGLQFLIQYYNGEERAKGNILERFSAQQFPDLHSELNLSSLELGDSALYFCASSVGPFMNTEAFFGQGTRLTVV.

The chain couples TRBV6-6 to TRBJ1-5; possibly TRBD1 for D (5 bases). V was trimmed by 6 bases and J by 4 bases, leaving 16 bases between them. The CDR3 covers 15 residues. Germline CDR1 reads MNHNY; CDR2 reads SVGAGI (reference sequence). Here the CDR3 reads CASSPDIASNQPQHF. DNA of the CDR3: TGTGCCAGCAGCCCGGACATTGCTTCAAATCAGCCCCAGCATTTT.

The CDR3 coding sequence is TGCGCCAGCAGCGCGACCTTCTTTACACGGGACAGACAGACCGGGGAGCTGTTTTTT. The encoded protein is CASSATFFTRDRQTGELFF. The rearrangement links TRBV10-1 to TRBJ2-2, with 7 nucleotides matching TRBD1. This CDR3 has 19 residues. The junction had 21 bases not matched to a gene; V was cut back by 6 bases and J by 5 bases. Germline values: CDR1 WNHNN, CDR2 SYGVQD (reference sequence).

The chain combines TRBV6-6 with TRBJ1-6, with TRBD1 identical over 11 bases. The V segment lost 2 bases and the J segment 8 bases; nucleotides outside the gene matches: 5. CDR3 length: 16 amino acids. Per germline, CDR1 MNHNY and CDR2 SVGAGI (reference sequence). The CDR3 DNA sequence: TGTGCCAGCAGTTACAATCGGGGACAGGGGGATTCACCCCTCCACTTT. It yields the protein CASSYNRGQGDSPLHF.

This clone was observed a handful of times. This sequence joins TRBV5-4 and TRBJ1-2; 7 bases align to TRBD1. The CDR3 is made up of 16 amino acids. V was clipped by 1 base and J by 8 bases; unmatched bases: 14. Germline loops: CDR1 SGHNT, CDR2 YYREEE (reference sequence). CDR3 in amino acids: CASSLNGQGGYWGYTF. In nucleotides, the CDR3 is TGTGCCAGCAGCTTGAACGGTCAGGGGGGATACTGGGGCTACACCTTC.

This clone has a single count. The chain joins TRBV7-9 to TRBJ2-7; tentatively, D is TRBD1 (5 bases). With 5 bases removed from V and 2 bases from J, the gap between germline ends came to 22 bases. The CDR3 has 17 amino acids. The germline gives CDR1 SEHNR, CDR2 FQNEAQ (reference sequence). CDR3: CASSPANWQGYTYEQYF. The CDR3 DNA reads as TGTGCCAGCAGCCCAGCTAATTGGCAGGGATACACCTACGAGCAGTACTTC.

Comments on this clone: Other nucleotide sequences in the sample specify the same CDR3. This chain joins TRBV28 and TRBJ2-5; 11 bases agree with TRBD2. V trimming: 4 bases; J trimming: 2 bases; junction bases outside the gene matches: 3. This CDR3 spans 15 amino acids. The germline CDR1 and CDR2 sequences are MDHEN and SYDVKM. DNA for the CDR3: TGTGCCAGCAGTTCCCTAGCGGGGGGTCAAGAGACCCAGTACTTC. Its translation is CASSSLAGGQETQYF.

The chain employs TRBV25-1 and TRBJ2-3; TRBD1 matches at 10 bases. Germline CDR1 MGHDK, CDR2 SYGVNS. There are 17 residues in the CDR3. J gave up 4 bases and V 7 bases, and 14 bases lay outside the gene matches. This chain's CDR3 is CASTRGGTGVLSDTQYF. Written as DNA, the CDR3 is TGTGCCAGCACCAGAGGGGGGACAGGGGTTTTATCAGATACGCAGTATTTT.

The chain carries TRBV5-1 and TRBJ2-1; no clear D gene. The V end was cut by 4 bases, the J end by 5 bases, with 10 bases between. Germline assignment: CDR1 SGHRS and CDR2 YFSETQ. The CDR3 extends over 13 amino acids. The CDR3 protein is CASSHQRDNEQFF. CDR3 bases: TGCGCCAGCAGCCATCAAAGAGACAATGAGCAGTTCTTC.

The chain joins TRBV15 to TRBJ1-5; D ambiguous. Germline CDR1 is LNHNV and CDR2 is YYDKDF (reference sequence). V was trimmed by 5 bases and J by 5 bases, leaving 10 bases between them. This CDR3 is 13 amino acids long. CDR3 sequence reads: CATSFLSDQPQHF. CDR3 coding DNA: TGTGCCACCAGCTTCTTGAGCGATCAGCCCCAGCATTTT.

This clone has more than one count but fewer than ten. This rearrangement joins TRBV19 to TRBJ2-5; the match to TRBD2 covers 8 bases. Germline V gives CDR1 LNHDA, CDR2 SQIVND (reference sequence). The CDR3 sequence is 16 residues long. J lost 2 bases, V lost 4 bases, and 9 bases had no gene match. In nucleotides, the CDR3 is TGTGCCAGTAGTACACCCGGGGTAGCGGGGCAAGAGACCCAGTACTTC. Its protein is CASSTPGVAGQETQYF.

The J gene is TRBJ2-6, the V gene TRBV4-2, with D perhaps matching TRBD1 (6 bases). V shed 0 bases and J shed 0 bases, with 9 bases lying between them. The germline gives CDR1 LGHNA, CDR2 YNFKEQ. CDR3 length equals 17 residues. The CDR3 here is CASSQETGSSGANVLTF. The CDR3 coding sequence is TGTGCCAGCAGCCAAGAAACAGGGAGCTCTGGGGCCAACGTCCTGACTTTC.

This sequence joins TRBV7-8 and TRBJ1-2, with 7 nucleotides matching TRBD1. The CDR3 runs 13 residues. CDR1 SGHVS and CDR2 FQNEAQ come from the germline V gene. The V and J ends lost 5 bases and 5 bases, in that order; junction bases with no gene match: 5. The CDR3 nucleotides read TGTGCCAGCAGCCCGTACAGGGGTTATGGCTACACCTTC. Residues: CASSPYRGYGYTF.

The chain carries TRBV2 and TRBJ1-3; TRBD1 is a possible D gene (6 bases). Trimming took 6 bases from V and 2 from J, leaving 17 bases between them. CDR1 is SNHLY, CDR2 FYNNEI, per germline. This CDR3 has 16 amino acids. CDR3 sequence reads: CASSGDPGGPGNTIYF. CDR3 DNA sequence: TGTGCCAGCAGCGGAGACCCGGGGGGGCCTGGAAACACCATATATTTT.

The chain links TRBV7-6 to TRBJ2-1; 8 bases map to TRBD2. Germline trimming cut 5 bases from V and 0 bases from J; bases unmatched to any gene: 9. The CDR3 loop spans 17 amino acids. Per the germline V gene, CDR1 is SGHVS and CDR2 is FNYEAQ. For the CDR3, the DNA is TGTGCCAGCAGCGCCAGAACAGGGACTAGCTCCTACAATGAGCAGTTCTTC. The encoded protein is CASSARTGTSSYNEQFF.

The V call is TRBV27, the J call TRBJ2-5, with 8 bases fitting TRBD1. The CDR3 has 15 amino acids. The germline gives CDR1 MNHEY, CDR2 SMNVEV (reference sequence). V lost 3 bases, J lost 1 base, and 4 bases stayed unmatched. CDR3 coding DNA: TGTGCCAGCAGTTTGCAAGGACAGGGCCAAGAGACCCAGTACTTC. It specifies CASSLQGQGQETQYF.